A single T cell receptor (beta chain) is shown here with its context. In the authors' methods: Estimation of nucleated cell counts relied on the amplification of reference gene primers. Clones were read by immunoSEQ multiplex PCR, and TCRdb kept only the in-frame ones, dropping some. Clone size and V and J calls were adopted from that table, with D and trimming inferred from the DNA. The table has approximately 81,000 clones, around 80% seen once. The data derive from a study of blood T cell repertoires in COVID-19. For the study at large: The United States, Italy and Spain were the sources of the acute and convalescent COVID-19 samples. Sample material is recorded as cDNA or gDNA derived from T cells, B-cell-depleted T cells, or PBMCs.

The sequenced sample was peripheral blood. The clonotype comes from a human donor in a cohort sampled during active COVID-19.

CDR3 DNA: TGCGCCAGCAGCTTTAAGGGCGCAGGGGCTGGCACTGAAGCTTTCTTT. Translated, it gives CASSFKGAGAGTEAFF. V is TRBV5-1 and J is TRBJ1-1; tentative D call: TRBD1 (6 bases). V shed 2 bases and J shed 4 bases, with 18 bases lying between them. CDR3 size: 16 residues. Germline assignment: CDR1 SGHRS and CDR2 YFSETQ.